What follows describes a single T cell receptor beta chain. Its specificity is not known. The sample is drawn from a study of post-analysis software for immune sequencing data. Study-wide background: Patients with relapsing-remitting, secondary progressive and progressive-relapsing multiple sclerosis courses were all represented.

Included in the TCR beta cDNA libraries were unique molecular identifiers. Each batch of roughly 0.9 to 11 million T cells produced some 500,000 cDNA molecules. TCRdb ran MiXCR on the PCR reads and lists one entry per CDR3 protein. The sample lists around 770,000 distinct CDR3 sequences, around 46% occurring once. General study results and limits: Patients carried roughly five TRBV segments more frequently than controls did, and TRBV5-6, TRBV5-1 and TRBV20-1 were among them. For normalized Chao1 diversity, multiple sclerosis patients scored significantly lower than controls did.

CDR3 size: 15 residues. Trimming left V 0 bases short and J 2 bases short, with 8 bases between. Germline CDR1 and CDR2: MGHRA and YSYEKL. The receptor was derived from a girl aged 10-17 years with multiple sclerosis. The gene calls are TRBV4-1 and TRBJ2-1; D remains ambiguous. The sequenced sample was blood. CDR3 in DNA: TGCGCCAGCAGCCAAGATCCGGACGCCTACAATGAGCAGTTCTTC. Its protein is CASSQDPDAYNEQFF.